The 22 T cell receptor beta chains listed next were all sequenced from one sample in a study of precursors of human CD4 cytotoxic T cells. TCRdb reprocessed the reads via MiXCR and lists one record per CDR3 protein. The table shows 600 to 800 distinct CDR3 sequences, with 15% to 20% occurring only once. Bulk UMI-based sequencing covered sorted CD4+ central memory, effector memory, IL-7R-high and IL-7R-negative TEMRA subsets. The source material was memory CD4+ T cells from blood (PBMCs). These receptors all stem from a human donor in good health.

This clonotype counts as large. The chain is built from TRBV24-1 and TRBJ2-1; D not resolved. Germline loops: CDR1 KGHDR, CDR2 SFDVKD. V was pared by 2 bases and J by 12 bases, with 7 bases between. The length of the CDR3 is 11 residues. CDR3 amino acids: CATSDYEMQFF. CDR3 nucleotides: TGTGCCACCAGTGATTACGAGATGCAGTTCTTC.

In its sample, this clonotype was seen a few times. J is TRBJ2-6 and V is TRBV7-2; D gene uncertain. This CDR3 region has 13 residues. V dropped 2 bases and J dropped 6 bases, with 5 bases sitting between them. The germline gives CDR1 SGHTA, CDR2 FQGNSA. This chain's CDR3 is CASSLKQANVLTF. The CDR3 DNA reads TGTGCCAGCAGCTTAAAACAGGCCAACGTCCTGACTTTC. Full variable domain (remainder filled in from reference TRBV7-2 and TRBJ2-6): GAGVSQSPSNKVTEKGKDVELRCDPISGHTALYWYRQSLGQGLEFLIYFQGNSAPDKSGLPSDRFSAERTGGSVSTLTIQRTQQEDSAVYLCASSLKQANVLTFGAGSRLTVL.

There are a few counts of this clonotype. The CDR3 sequence is CASSSDRGNYNEQFF. DNA of the CDR3: TGTGCCAGCAGTTCCGACAGGGGAAACTACAATGAGCAGTTCTTC. This rearrangement joins TRBV12-3 or TRBV12-4 to TRBJ2-1, with 8 bases identical to TRBD1. CDR3 length: 15 residues. V shed 4 bases and J 3 bases; nucleotides not matched to a gene: 5.

This clonotype was found a few times. The CDR3 DNA sequence: TGCAGTGCAAGACAGGGGAACAATGGCTACACCTTC. This sequence encodes CSARQGNNGYTF. The chain is built from TRBV20-1 and TRBJ1-2, with 8 bases that match TRBD1. The CDR3 loop spans 12 amino acids. Per the germline V gene, CDR1 is DFQATT and CDR2 is SNEGSKA (reference sequence). J lost 6 bases, V lost 6 bases, and 6 bases had no gene match.

The V call is TRBV2, the J call TRBJ2-1; 10 nucleotides match TRBD2. Germline CDR1 reads SNHLY; CDR2 reads FYNNEI. The CDR3 covers 16 residues. J was trimmed by 3 bases and V by 3 bases; bases with no gene match: 5. The CDR3 DNA reads as TGTGCCAGCAGTGAGTGGACTAGCGGCTACTACAATGAGCAGTTCTTC. It is translated as CASSEWTSGYYNEQFF.

The genes are TRBV11-1 and TRBJ2-1; D may be TRBD2 (6 bases). From germline, CDR1 is SGHAT and CDR2 FQDESV (reference sequence). CDR3 length: 15 residues. V dropped 5 bases and J dropped 2 bases, with 13 bases sitting between them. The CDR3 loop reads CASSRPTSPYNEQFF. The CDR3 bases are TGTGCCAGCAGCCGCCCGACTAGTCCCTACAATGAGCAGTTCTTC.

The chain couples TRBV7-9 to TRBJ2-1, with TRBD1 matching over 8 bases. The germline CDR1 and CDR2 sequences are SEHNR and FQNEAQ (reference sequence). This CDR3 has 15 residues. After removal of 5 bases from V and 1 base from J, the junction contained 4 bases not matched to a gene. For the CDR3, the DNA is TGTGCCAGCAGCCCCCGACAGGGGTCCTACAATGAGCAGTTCTTC. Translating gives CASSPRQGSYNEQFF.

This clonotype is large by share. This sequence joins TRBV11-3 and TRBJ2-1; D uncertain. Germline V gene data show CDR1 as SGHNT and CDR2 as YENEEA. V lost 4 bases, J lost 7 bases, and 8 bases lay in between. This CDR3 is built from 12 residues. CDR3 bases: TGTGCCAGCAGCTCCCAGAGGAATGAGCAGTTCTTC. It encodes CASSSQRNEQFF.

The sample holds a few counts of this clonotype. This sequence joins TRBV5-8 and TRBJ2-3, with TRBD2 as a possible D gene (5 bases). The germline gives CDR1 SGHTS, CDR2 YDEGEE. Trimming took off 1 base at V and 10 bases at J, with 16 bases between the two ends. The CDR3 is 14 amino acids. The CDR3 loop is CASSLRSAKGAQYF. The CDR3 nucleotides read TGTGCCAGCAGCTTGCGTAGCGCCAAGGGCGCGCAGTATTTT.

On this clonotype: Just one base apart from a much larger clone, this may be a read error. This sequence joins TRBV20-1 and TRBJ1-5; the match to TRBD1 covers 7 bases. Trimming took 5 bases from V and 6 from J; bases not matched to a gene: 10. In germline, CDR1 is DFQATT, CDR2 SNEGSKA (reference sequence). The CDR3 spans 14 residues. The CDR3 DNA sequence: TGCAGTGCTGTCACCGGGACAGCCAGTCAGCCCCAGCATTTT. It encodes CSAVTGTASQPQHF.

V gene TRBV19 combines with J gene TRBJ2-1, with TRBD1 as a possible D gene (6 bases). Germline V lookup: CDR1 LNHDA, CDR2 SQIVND (reference sequence). Deletions cut 1 base from V and 8 bases from J, with 18 bases between. The CDR3 consists of 16 residues. The CDR3 DNA follows: TGTGCCAGTAGTATAGTAAGGACAGTCCAGAGGCATGAGCAGTTCTTC. This sequence encodes CASSIVRTVQRHEQFF.

The genes are TRBV5-1 and TRBJ2-7; no definite D call. The CDR3 spans 12 residues. Germline V gives CDR1 SGHRS, CDR2 YFSETQ. V gave up 4 bases and J gave up 3 bases, with 8 bases separating them. The CDR3 sequence: CASSLSSYEQYF. The CDR3, as DNA: TGCGCCAGCAGCCTGTCCAGCTACGAGCAGTACTTC.

This chain connects TRBV7-8 to TRBJ2-1; TRBD2 might be the D (5 bases). Between the trimmed V and J ends, which lost 1 base and 4 bases, there was a span of 11 bases. This CDR3 region has 15 residues. CDR1 and CDR2 (germline): SGHVS, FQNEAQ. The CDR3 sequence: CASSLGGSAYNEQFF. The CDR3 DNA is TGTGCCAGCAGCTTAGGTGGGAGTGCGTACAATGAGCAGTTCTTC.

This clonotype is large by share. The V call is TRBV2, the J call TRBJ2-3; D may be TRBD2 (5 bases). V was shortened by 6 bases and J by 5 bases, with 15 bases between the two germline ends. Germline-derived CDR1 and CDR2 are SNHLY and FYNNEI. The CDR3 contains 14 residues. The CDR3 DNA is TGTGCCAGCAGGTGGACTTCGGGAAGAGATACGCAGTATTTT. Its protein is CASRWTSGRDTQYF.

In its sample, this clonotype is large. The genes are TRBV27 and TRBJ2-7, with TRBD1 matching 9 bases. The J segment lost 7 bases and the V segment lost 5 bases, leaving 9 bases of the junction unmatched. The CDR3 length is 14 residues. Germline CDR1 and CDR2: MNHEY and SMNVEV (reference sequence). The CDR3 reads CASSQMTGGAEQYF. The CDR3 DNA reads as TGTGCCAGCAGTCAGATGACAGGGGGGGCTGAGCAGTACTTC.

The chain joins TRBV19 to TRBJ2-5, with TRBD1 as a possible D gene (5 bases). Germline loops: CDR1 LNHDA, CDR2 SQIVND (reference sequence). Trimming removed 5 bases at V and 0 bases at J, with 7 bases between. CDR3 length: 13 residues. The CDR3 DNA reads TGTGCCAGTAGTCGGACATACCAAGAGACCCAGTACTTC. Its translation: CASSRTYQETQYF.

In its sample, this clonotype is large. V usage is TRBV29-1 and J usage is TRBJ2-2; 11 nucleotides line up with TRBD1. The CDR3 spans 15 residues. J gave up 5 bases and V 4 bases, and 6 bases lay outside the gene matches. Germline V CDR1 and CDR2: SQVTM, ANQGSEA. As DNA, the CDR3 is TGCAGCGTTGGGGGACAGGGGGTCGGGACCGGGGAGCTGTTTTTT. Residues: CSVGGQGVGTGELFF.

The V and J genes are TRBV19 and TRBJ1-2, with D perhaps TRBD1 (5 bases). Germline CDR1 reads LNHDA; CDR2 reads SQIVND (reference sequence). The CDR3 has 13 amino acids. V was pared by 6 bases and J by 4 bases, with 12 bases between. The CDR3 loop is CASSPGTIYGYTF. CDR3 in DNA: TGTGCCAGTAGCCCCGGGACGATCTATGGCTACACCTTC.

The rearrangement links TRBV13 to TRBJ2-6; D gene uncertain. CDR3 length equals 16 residues. V lost 4 bases and J 2 bases, leaving 12 bases between the germline ends. From germline, CDR1 is PRHDT and CDR2 FYEKMQ (reference sequence). CDR3 DNA sequence: TGTGCCAGCAGCTCCCGGTACGGTACTGGGGCCAACGTCCTGACTTTC. Protein product: CASSSRYGTGANVLTF.

This clonotype has only a few counts. The rearrangement joins TRBV12-3 or TRBV12-4 to TRBJ2-3, with D hard to call. The CDR3 is made up of 13 amino acids. V was clipped by 4 bases and J by 6 bases, with 11 bases between them. The CDR3 bases are TGTGCCAGCAGTTCTGGCCCTCTTGATACGCAGTATTTT. Its translation: CASSSGPLDTQYF.

V usage is TRBV15 and J usage is TRBJ2-1; the D call may be TRBD1 or TRBD2 (6 bases each). The germline V gene has CDR1 LNHNV and CDR2 YYDKDF (reference sequence). The CDR3 is made up of 15 amino acids. V was shortened by 5 bases and J by 4 bases, with 15 bases between the two germline ends. This CDR3 is CATSGGTRRYNEQFF. DNA for the CDR3: TGTGCCACCAGCGGAGGGACACGCCGTTACAATGAGCAGTTCTTC.

This clonotype was seen a few times. The gene calls are TRBV27 and TRBJ2-3; D is unresolved. Germline V gene lookup returns CDR1 MNHEY and CDR2 SMNVEV (reference sequence). The V gene lost 7 bases and the J gene lost 2 bases, with 10 bases spanning the gap. The CDR3 runs to 13 residues. The CDR3 DNA reads as TGTGCCAGCACGAGGCCTAACACAGATACGCAGTATTTT. Its translation is CASTRPNTDTQYF.